This passage covers 17 T cell receptor beta chains from one sample sequenced in a study of human T cells and chemical hapten exposure. TCRdb re-analysed the RACE reads in MiXCR, keeping a single row per CDR3 protein. The table has about 14,000 distinct CDR3 sequences, roughly 17% seen once; the top ten hold around 6.7%. The time point was: patch test 1, 2 weeks after DPC sensitization. Regarding treatment: therapeutic diphenylcyclopropenone sensitization with weekly scalp DPC. The sequencing here drew on whole blood, taken in connection with sensitization to the hapten diphenylcyclopropenone (DPC). The receptors originated from a woman in her thirties with alopecia areata. Some clones in this sample may be carry-over from other donors' samples.

The genes are TRBV5-4 and TRBJ2-2; possibly TRBD1 for D (6 bases). V gave up 4 bases and J gave up 4 bases, with 17 bases separating them. The CDR3 loop spans 16 amino acids. Per germline, CDR1 SGHNT and CDR2 YYREEE (reference sequence). CDR3 protein: CASSVPGQPGTGELFF. Here the CDR3 DNA reads TGTGCCAGCAGCGTGCCGGGACAACCGGGCACCGGGGAGCTGTTTTTT.

Sample share makes this clonotype medium-sized. The chain has TRBV6-6 and TRBJ1-6, with 8 bases that match TRBD1. The germline CDR1 and CDR2 sequences are MNHNY and SVGAGI (reference sequence). CDR3 length: 12 residues. After removal of 4 bases from V and 17 bases from J, the junction contained 7 bases not matched to a gene. Here the CDR3 DNA reads TGTGCCAGCAGTTTCGAAGGACAGGGCTTCCACTTT. It is translated as CASSFEGQGFHF.

The V and J genes are TRBV7-2 and TRBJ1-4; TRBD1 might be the D (5 bases). CDR3 length: 15 amino acids. Germline V gives CDR1 SGHTA, CDR2 FQGNSA. Trimming shortened V by 5 bases and J by 8 bases, and 18 bases separated the two germline ends. The CDR3 spells CASSKDGAQQEKLFF. DNA for the CDR3: TGTGCCAGCAGCAAAGATGGGGCCCAACAAGAAAAACTGTTTTTT.

The gene calls are TRBV6-2 or TRBV6-3 and TRBJ2-2, with D unresolved. Trimming removed 6 bases from V and 1 base from J, with 3 bases in between. CDR1 is MNHEY, CDR2 SVGEGT, per germline. There are 12 residues in the CDR3. The CDR3 region is CASRRNTGELFF. The CDR3 DNA is TGTGCCAGCAGGAGGAACACCGGGGAGCTGTTTTTT.

This clonotype was recorded many times. CDR3 amino acids: CASSVEANRAPLHF. Here the CDR3 DNA reads TGTGCCAGCAGCGTAGAAGCAAACAGGGCACCCCTCCACTTT. The chain combines TRBV9 with TRBJ1-6; tentatively, D is TRBD1 (6 bases). Germline V gives CDR1 SGDLS, CDR2 YYNGEE. V lost 0 bases, J lost 11 bases, and 12 bases lay in between. The CDR3 covers 14 residues.

This clonotype was recorded at least ten times. The chain uses TRBV20-1 and TRBJ2-3; D not resolved. CDR1 is DFQATT, CDR2 SNEGSKA, per germline (reference sequence). V was trimmed by 3 bases and J by 2 bases, leaving 12 bases between them. This CDR3 has 14 residues. The CDR3 bases are TGCAGTGCTAGCATGGCCAGAAACACAGATACGCAGTATTTT. Translating it yields CSASMARNTDTQYF.

This clonotype was seen many times. This CDR3 reads CASSRYGETQYF. As DNA, the CDR3 is TGTGCCAGCAGCCGGTATGGAGAGACCCAGTACTTC. This chain uses TRBV3-1 with TRBJ2-5, with D unresolved. The germline gives CDR1 LGHDT, CDR2 YNNKEL (reference sequence). The ends were cut back, 4 bases at V and 4 bases at J, with 7 bases in the middle. The CDR3 length is 12 residues.

This clonotype turned up a few times. J is TRBJ2-1 and V is TRBV9, with 11 positions matching TRBD2. Germline trimming cut 10 bases from V and 13 bases from J; bases unmatched to any gene: 7. The CDR3 totals 11 residues. The germline gives CDR1 SGDLS, CDR2 YYNGEE. In DNA, the CDR3 is TGTGCCTCGGGTAGCGGGAGGGGCCAGTTCTTC. Translating it yields CASGSGRGQFF. Full variable domain (remainder filled in from reference TRBV9 and TRBJ2-1): DSGVTQTPKHLITATGQRVTLRCSPRSGDLSVYWYQQSLDQGLQFLIQYYNGEERAKGNILERFSAQQFPDLHSELNLSSLELGDSALYFCASGSGRGQFFGPGTRLTVL.

The rearrangement joins TRBV28 to TRBJ2-1; the match to TRBD2 covers 7 bases. Germline V gene lookup returns CDR1 MDHEN and CDR2 SYDVKM. This CDR3 contains 16 residues. V trimming: 6 bases; J trimming: 7 bases; junction bases outside the gene matches: 15. CDR3 bases: TGTGCCAGCAGCCTCCGACTAGCTACGTCTTTTAATGAGCAGTTCTTC. Protein: CASSLRLATSFNEQFF.

This clonotype qualifies as medium-sized (0.01 to 0.1%). The rearrangement uses TRBV18 and TRBJ2-1; no reliable D call. V dropped 1 base and J dropped 9 bases, with 13 bases sitting between them. The CDR3 runs to 14 residues. The germline V gene has CDR1 KGHSH and CDR2 LQKENI. This chain's CDR3 is CASSPLGQEGEQFF. For the CDR3, the DNA is TGTGCCAGCTCACCACTAGGGCAGGAAGGTGAGCAGTTCTTC. Filled out from reference TRBV18 and TRBJ2-1, the complete variable domain reads NAGVMQNPRHLVRRRGQEARLRCSPMKGHSHVYWYRQLPEEGLKFMVYLQKENIIDESGMPKERFSAEFPKEGPSILRIQQVVRGDSAAYFCASSPLGQEGEQFFGPGTRLTVL.

This clonotype counts as medium-sized. The chain employs TRBV7-9 and TRBJ1-5, with a tentative D call TRBD1 (5 bases). Germline CDR1 is SEHNR and CDR2 is FQNEAQ (reference sequence). Trimming shortened V by 3 bases and J by 7 bases, and 13 bases separated the two germline ends. This CDR3 is 14 amino acids long. The CDR3 nucleotides are TGTGCCAGCAGCTTGACTGGGGGAGGCCAGCCCCAGCATTTT. Its protein product is CASSLTGGGQPQHF.

In this sample, this clonotype turned up many times. The rearrangement links TRBV12-3 or TRBV12-4 to TRBJ1-5; the match to TRBD1 covers 8 bases. The V and J ends lost 6 bases and 14 bases, in that order; junction bases with no gene match: 9. This CDR3 region has 12 residues. The CDR3 nucleotides are TGTGCCAGCAGCCCCGGGACAGGTCGTAAGCATTTT. It codes for CASSPGTGRKHF.

The J gene is TRBJ2-5, the V gene TRBV12-3 or TRBV12-4, with D unclear. V dropped 10 bases and J dropped 2 bases, with 11 bases sitting between them. The CDR3 totals 12 residues. CDR3 loop: CATQDQQETQYF. CDR3 DNA: TGTGCCACCCAGGACCAACAAGAGACCCAGTACTTC.

By sample share, this clonotype is medium-sized. The V call is TRBV18, the J call TRBJ1-1; TRBD1 is a possible D gene (6 bases). The germline V gene has CDR1 KGHSH and CDR2 LQKENI. The V end lost 3 bases, the J end lost 4 bases, and 6 bases lay between the germline ends. This CDR3 region has 12 residues. The CDR3 loop reads CASSPDSTEAFF. Here the CDR3 DNA reads TGTGCCAGCTCACCGGACAGCACTGAAGCTTTCTTT. The full variable domain, rest sourced from reference TRBV18 and TRBJ1-1, is NAGVMQNPRHLVRRRGQEARLRCSPMKGHSHVYWYRQLPEEGLKFMVYLQKENIIDESGMPKERFSAEFPKEGPSILRIQQVVRGDSAAYFCASSPDSTEAFFGQGTRLTVV.

This clonotype was seen repeatedly, ten times or more. This chain joins TRBV12-5 and TRBJ1-5; perhaps TRBD1 as D (5 bases). This CDR3 contains 14 residues. CDR1 and CDR2 (germline): LGHNT, FRNRAP. V was clipped by 5 bases and J by 3 bases, with 11 bases between them. The CDR3 DNA sequence: TGTGCTAGTGGTAACGGGGGGAACAATCAGCCCCAGCATTTT. Residues: CASGNGGNNQPQHF.

This clonotype occurred many times. The V call is TRBV18, the J call TRBJ2-1; 9 bases are a match to TRBD2. Unmatched junction bases numbered 7, after V lost 0 bases and J lost 7 bases. The CDR3 extends over 16 amino acids. Germline CDR1 is KGHSH and CDR2 is LQKENI. This CDR3 is CASSPPRSLAGNEQFF. The CDR3 bases are TGTGCCAGCTCACCACCTCGCTCGCTAGCGGGGAATGAGCAGTTCTTC.

The chain combines TRBV7-2 with TRBJ1-5; no clear D. The germline CDR1 and CDR2 sequences are SGHTA and FQGNSA. The CDR3 is 12 amino acids. V lost 1 base and J 6 bases, leaving 4 bases between the germline ends. The CDR3 protein is CASSLEGQPQHF. The DNA of the CDR3 is TGTGCCAGCAGCTTAGAGGGTCAGCCCCAGCATTTT.